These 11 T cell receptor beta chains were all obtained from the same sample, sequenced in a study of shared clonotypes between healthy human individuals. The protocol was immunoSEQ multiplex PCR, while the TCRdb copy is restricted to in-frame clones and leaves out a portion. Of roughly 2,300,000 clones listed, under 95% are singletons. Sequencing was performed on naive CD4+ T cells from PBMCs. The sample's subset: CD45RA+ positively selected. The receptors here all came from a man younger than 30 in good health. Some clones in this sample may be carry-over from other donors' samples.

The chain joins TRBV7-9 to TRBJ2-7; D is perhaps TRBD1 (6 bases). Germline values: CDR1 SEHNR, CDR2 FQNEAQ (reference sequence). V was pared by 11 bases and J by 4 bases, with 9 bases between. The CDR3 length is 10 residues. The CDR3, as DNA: TGTGCCTGGGGGCTGTACGAGCAGTACTTC. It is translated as CAWGLYEQYF.

The CDR3 region has the DNA TGTGCCAGCAGCCAAGGATCAAAAGCCTACGAGCAGTACTTC. Amino acid sequence: CASSQGSKAYEQYF. V usage is TRBV4-2 and J usage is TRBJ2-7; D is undetermined. The CDR3 is 14 residues long. Trimming pared 1 base from V and 2 bases from J, leaving 9 bases between. Germline lookup yields CDR1 LGHNA and CDR2 YNFKEQ.

The CDR3 sequence: CATSPGRNSYNEQFF. Written as DNA, the CDR3 is TGTGCCACCAGCCCCGGGCGGAACTCCTACAATGAGCAGTTCTTC. V is TRBV15 and J is TRBJ2-1; D is unresolved. Trimming stripped 5 bases from V and 0 bases from J, with 11 bases between. This CDR3 contains 15 residues. Germline V gene sequence: CDR1 LNHNV, CDR2 YYDKDF (reference sequence).

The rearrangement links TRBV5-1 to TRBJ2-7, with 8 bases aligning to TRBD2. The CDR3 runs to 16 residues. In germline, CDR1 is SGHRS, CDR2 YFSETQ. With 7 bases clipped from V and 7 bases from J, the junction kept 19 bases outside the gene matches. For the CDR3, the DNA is TGCGCCAGCGCAGCTACGTGGACTAGCACGGGTGGGGAGCAGTACTTC. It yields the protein CASAATWTSTGGEQYF. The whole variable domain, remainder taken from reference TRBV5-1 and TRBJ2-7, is KAGVTQTPRYLIKTRGQQVTLSCSPISGHRSVSWYQQTPGQGLQFLFEYFSETQRNKGNFPGRFSGRQFSNSRSEMNVSTLELGDSALYLCASAATWTSTGGEQYFGPGTRLTVT.

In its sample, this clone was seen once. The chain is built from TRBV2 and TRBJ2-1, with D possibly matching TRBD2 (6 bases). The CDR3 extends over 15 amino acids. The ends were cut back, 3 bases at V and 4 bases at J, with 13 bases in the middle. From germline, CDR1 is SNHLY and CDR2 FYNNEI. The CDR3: CASSDSRGGYNEQFF. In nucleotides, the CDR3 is TGTGCCAGCAGTGACTCGCGGGGAGGATACAATGAGCAGTTCTTC.

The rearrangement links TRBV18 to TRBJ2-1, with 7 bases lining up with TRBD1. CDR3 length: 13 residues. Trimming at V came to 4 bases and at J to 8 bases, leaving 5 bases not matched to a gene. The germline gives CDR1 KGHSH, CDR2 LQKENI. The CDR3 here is CASSQGAGDEQFF. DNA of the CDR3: TGTGCCAGCTCACAGGGGGCTGGTGATGAGCAGTTCTTC.

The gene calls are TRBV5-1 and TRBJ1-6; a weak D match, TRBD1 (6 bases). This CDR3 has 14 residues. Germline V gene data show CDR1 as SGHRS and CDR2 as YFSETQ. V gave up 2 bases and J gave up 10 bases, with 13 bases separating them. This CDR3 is CASSFAQGNSPLHF. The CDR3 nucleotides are TGCGCCAGCAGCTTTGCACAGGGTAACTCACCCCTCCACTTT.

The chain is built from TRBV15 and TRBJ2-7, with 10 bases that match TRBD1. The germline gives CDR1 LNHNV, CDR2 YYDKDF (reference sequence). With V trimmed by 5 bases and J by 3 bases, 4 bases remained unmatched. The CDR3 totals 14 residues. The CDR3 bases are TGTGCCACCAGCCTCAGGACAGGGGGCTACGAGCAGTACTTC. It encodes CATSLRTGGYEQYF.

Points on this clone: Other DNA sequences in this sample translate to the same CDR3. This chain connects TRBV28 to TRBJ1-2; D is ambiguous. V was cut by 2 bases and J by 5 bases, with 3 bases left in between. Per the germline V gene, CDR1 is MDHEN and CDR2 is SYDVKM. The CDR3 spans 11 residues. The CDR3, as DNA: TGTGCCAGCAGTTTAGAATATGGCTACACCTTC. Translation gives CASSLEYGYTF.

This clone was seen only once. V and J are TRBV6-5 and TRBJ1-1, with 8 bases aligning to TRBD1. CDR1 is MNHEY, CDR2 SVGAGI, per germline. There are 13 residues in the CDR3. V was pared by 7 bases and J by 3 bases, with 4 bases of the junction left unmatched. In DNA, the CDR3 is TGTGCCAGCAAGAACAGGGGGTACACTGAAGCTTTCTTT. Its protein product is CASKNRGYTEAFF.

CDR3 amino acids: CASNRGSNQPQHF. The CDR3 region has the DNA TGTGCCAGCAACCGAGGGAGCAATCAGCCCCAGCATTTT. The chain is built from TRBV6-1 and TRBJ1-5; no clear D. Germline values: CDR1 MNHNS, CDR2 SASEGT. The length of the CDR3 is 13 residues. V gave up 7 bases and J gave up 1 base, with 8 bases separating them.